Given below is one T cell receptor beta chain in context. Clones were read by immunoSEQ multiplex PCR, and TCRdb kept only the in-frame ones, dropping some. The sample lists hundreds of thousands of clones; roughly 89% were seen once. The ends lost 1 base at V and 2 bases at J; junction bases unmatched: 1. The germline V gene encodes CDR1 SGHTS and CDR2 YDEGEE. The CDR3 loop spans 14 amino acids. The data stem from a study of blood T cell repertoires in COVID-19. About the research overall: Spain, Italy and the United States supplied samples that represented acute and convalescent COVID-19.

The chain couples TRBV5-8 to TRBJ1-2, with 8 bases identical to TRBD1. The TCR was taken from a woman in her forties or fifties who had recovered from COVID-19. What was sequenced was PBMCs or T cells enriched from blood (not recorded which). The CDR3 is CASSLYRGNYGYTF. Written as DNA, the CDR3 is TGTGCCAGCAGCTTGTACAGGGGGAACTATGGCTACACCTTC.